Sequencing of this T cell receptor (beta chain) was carried out in a study of TIL therapy for anti-PD-1-resistant metastatic lung cancer. Study overall: Median tumor PD-L1 proportion score was about 6.6%. By whole-exome sequencing, median non-synonymous tumor mutation burden was around 1.5 mutations per megabase.

The immunoSEQ assay was v3. Method: immunoSEQ multiplex PCR; TCRdb's copy keeps in-frame clones and lacks some. The sample has under 60,000 clones; 80% to 90% are singletons. Indicated time point: pre-treatment sample, taken before nivolumab and TIL therapy. Germline CDR1 is SGDLS and CDR2 is YYNGEE. With V trimmed by 0 bases and J by 5 bases, 9 bases remained unmatched. CDR3 length: 17 residues. This sample comprised blood, obtained at baseline. The origin of this receptor is a person aged 25-85 years with non-small cell lung cancer. This chain joins TRBV9 and TRBJ2-2; TRBD2 agrees at 8 bases. The DNA of the CDR3 is TGTGCCAGCAGCGTAGGGCTGGCGGGAGGACGGACCGGGGAGCTGTTTTTT. It specifies CASSVGLAGGRTGELFF.